The clone carrying this T cell receptor beta chain was seen just once. The germline gives CDR1 MNHNY, CDR2 SVGAGI (reference sequence). CDR3 length: 11 amino acids. The V gene lost 9 bases and the J gene lost 3 bases, with 8 bases spanning the gap. This entry is derived from a study of OX40 agonist ivuxolimab in advanced cancers. Here immunoSEQ multiplex PCR was the method, and the copy in TCRdb shows in-frame clones only, minus some. Of some 60,000 clones listed, approximately 89% are singletons. V usage is TRBV6-6 and J usage is TRBJ1-1; D unclear. The source material was CD4+ or CD8+ T cells sorted from blood, sampled in a trial of the OX40 agonist ivuxolimab. This TCR was sampled from an adult with an advanced solid tumor such as melanoma, head and neck, liver or kidney cancer. The CDR3 is CASKADTEAFF. CDR3 coding DNA: TGTGCCAGTAAGGCAGACACTGAAGCTTTCTTT.